The entry below describes one T cell receptor (beta chain). This clone was observed once. The clone's antigen remains unknown. Base qualities were left out, and no much larger clone turns up one base away. The germline V gene (reference sequence) gives CDR1 as MNHNY and CDR2 as SVGAGI. Trimming takes 5 bases off V and 1 base off J; junction bases not matched to a gene: 4. The CDR3 numbers 15 residues from cysteine through phenylalanine. Of the read, only the CDR3 DNA is kept; its 45 bases are in frame from base 1. This entry belongs to a study of OX40 agonist ivuxolimab in advanced cancers. Some background on the complete study: Ivuxolimab, which targeted the costimulatory receptor OX40 (CD134), was an agonistic, fully human IgG2 monoclonal antibody. Intravenous ivuxolimab was administered to patients every 2 weeks at six dose levels: 0.01, 0.1, 0.3, 1.5, 3 and 10 mg/kg. Of the approximately 53 patients in dose escalation, 19 had hepatocellular carcinoma, about 15 had melanoma, 9 had renal cell carcinoma and 9 had head and neck cancer. In the dose-escalation cohort, approximately 82% of patients were male, and the mean age was approximately 60 years, with a range of roughly 20 to 80. Prior anti-PD-1, anti-PD-L1 or anti-CTLA-4 therapy was permitted, and 30% to 50% of dose-escalation patients had received checkpoint inhibitors. Partial responses occurred in three dose-escalation patients: two with cutaneous melanoma and one with hepatocellular carcinoma. The purpose of peripheral TCRbeta sequencing was to test whether ivuxolimab changed TCR sequence diversity and led to clonal T-cell expansion. The monotherapy dose-escalation portion (N ≈ 55 patients) of the phase I ivuxolimab trial is reported in the paper. Broader findings and caveats from the paper: Low levels of normalized T-cell clonal expansion were also shown by some nonresponding patients. The antigen specificity of the clonally expanded peripheral T cells was not determined. At doses of 0.1 to 3.0 mg/kg, clonal expansion of both CD4+ and CD8+ T cells in blood was seen between baseline and week 6. In the 0.1-3.0 mg/kg groups, partial responders had among the lowest normalized peripheral clonal expansion, particularly in CD8+ T cells. After ivuxolimab, expanded clones were on average more numerous among CD8+ T cells than among CD4+ T cells.

The trial excluded patients who had a history of autoimmune disease or were on systemic immunosuppression. Peripheral blood for TCR sequencing was collected from all dose cohorts at baseline, on cycle 4 day 1, and on cycle 7 day 1. Samples were obtained from an open-label, multicenter, first-in-human phase I dose-escalation trial of ivuxolimab. Adults with locally advanced or metastatic melanoma, renal cell carcinoma, hepatocellular carcinoma or head and neck squamous cell carcinoma were enrolled in the trial. CD4+ and CD8+ T cells were sorted separately from peripheral blood before TCR sequencing. For sequencing of the TCRbeta CDR3 region, genomic DNA was extracted from the sorted cells. The immunoSEQ Assay was used to sequence the TCRbeta CDR3 regions. TCRdb's version of the immuneACCESS table is confined to in-frame rearrangements and falls short of the full clone set. An unresolved V gene accounts for under half of the shortfall where checked; the remainder is of unknown origin. In all, the sample holds roughly 100,000 clones, and about 93% of those were seen once. Of the sample, around 0.86% is held by the ten largest clones.

The sequenced sample was CD4+ or CD8+ T cells sorted from blood, obtained in a trial of the OX40 agonist ivuxolimab. The rearranged segments are TRBV6-6 and TRBJ1-3; the junction holds 8 bases that match TRBD1. The clonotype was recovered from an adult with an advanced solid tumor such as melanoma, head and neck, liver or kidney cancer. The CDR3 is CASSDQGASGNTIYF. The DNA sequence is TGTGCCAGCAGTGATCAGGGGGCGTCTGGAAACACCATATATTTT.